This T cell receptor beta chain was sequenced in a study of blood T cell repertoires in COVID-19. Study in general: Italy, Spain and the United States were the sources of the convalescent and acute COVID-19 samples. T cells, B-cell-depleted T cells, or PBMCs supplied cDNA or gDNA.

CDR3 length equals 14 residues. Per the germline V gene, CDR1 is MNHEY and CDR2 is SVGAGI. Trimming stripped 2 bases from V and 7 bases from J, with 12 bases between. Worth noting for this clone: This sample also contains other DNA sequences that code for the same CDR3.

In the original analysis: From reference gene primer amplification, estimates of nucleated cell counts were derived. Only in-frame clones appear in the TCRdb table, and some are missing; sequencing was by immunoSEQ multiplex PCR. The D gene and trimming were derived from the DNA, and the V and J assignments and clone size from that table. The sample holds roughly 250,000 clones, over 75% seen once. The source of this sequence is a human donor in a cohort sampled during active COVID-19. The V call is TRBV6-5, the J call TRBJ1-5, with D tentatively TRBD1 (6 bases). Sequenced: peripheral blood. CDR3 nucleotides: TGTGCCAGCAGTTACACAGGGCAGGGACAGCCCCAGCATTTT. This encodes CASSYTGQGQPQHF.